The next 22 T cell receptor beta chains were all read from a single sample in a study of technical replicates of blood from several donors. The assay was immunoSEQ multiplex PCR, and TCRdb's table has in-frame clones only and misses some. The data show 70,000 to 85,000 clones, about 97% seen once. Sequenced input: T cells isolated from PBMCs. These receptors were collected from a human donor in good health.

The chain combines TRBV6-4 with TRBJ1-4, with D perhaps TRBD1 (6 bases). The ends were cut back, 6 bases at V and 6 bases at J, with 17 bases in the middle. Germline V gives CDR1 MRHNA, CDR2 SNTAGT. The CDR3 spans 15 residues. The CDR3 here is CASSKTGGLDEKLFF. The CDR3 bases are TGTGCCAGCAGCAAGACGGGGGGCTTGGATGAAAAACTGTTTTTT.

J is TRBJ1-1 and V is TRBV10-1; D remains ambiguous. Germline V CDR1 and CDR2: WNHNN, SYGVQD (reference sequence). The CDR3 is made up of 14 amino acids. Trimming removed 0 bases at V and 4 bases at J, with 9 bases between. CDR3 amino acids: CASSESSGRTEAFF. The DNA for the CDR3 is TGCGCCAGCAGTGAGTCGAGTGGGCGCACTGAAGCTTTCTTT.

J is TRBJ2-3 and V is TRBV4-2; 13 bases fit TRBD2. The junction had 11 bases not matched to a gene; V was cut back by 4 bases and J by 7 bases. Per the germline V gene, CDR1 is LGHNA and CDR2 is YNFKEQ. The CDR3 spans 17 residues. The CDR3 DNA reads as TGTGCCAGCAGCCCCGGGGATACTAGCGGGGGGGCCAATACGCAGTATTTT. Translating gives CASSPGDTSGGANTQYF.

This chain connects TRBV7-9 to TRBJ2-7, with TRBD2 matching 13 bases. The CDR3 sequence is 18 residues long. Unmatched junction bases numbered 19, after V lost 10 bases and J lost 4 bases. The germline gives CDR1 SEHNR, CDR2 FQNEAQ (reference sequence). The CDR3 reads CATGDSRTSGSAWYEQYF. CDR3 nucleotides: TGTGCCACCGGGGACTCTAGGACTAGCGGGAGCGCTTGGTACGAGCAGTACTTC.

V and J are TRBV27 and TRBJ2-3, with D possibly matching TRBD1 (6 bases). Germline V gene sequence: CDR1 MNHEY, CDR2 SMNVEV (reference sequence). Trimming shortened V by 6 bases and J by 0 bases, and 10 bases separated the two germline ends. The CDR3 consists of 14 residues. DNA of the CDR3: TGTGCCAGCAGCGGACAGTATAGCACAGATACGCAGTATTTT. This codes for CASSGQYSTDTQYF.

J is TRBJ1-1 and V is TRBV7-3; D is unclear. There are 14 residues in the CDR3. Germline values: CDR1 SGHTA, CDR2 FQGTGA. V dropped 1 base and J dropped 1 base, with 7 bases sitting between them. As DNA, the CDR3 is TGTGCCAGCAGCTTAAGTGGCGGGAACACTGAAGCTTTCTTT. Its protein is CASSLSGGNTEAFF. The full variable domain, with the rest looked up from reference TRBV7-3 and TRBJ1-1, is GAGVSQTPSNKVTEKGKYVELRCDPISGHTALYWYRQSLGQGPEFLIYFQGTGAADDSGLPNDRFFAVRPEGSVSTLKIQRTERGDSAVYLCASSLSGGNTEAFFGQGTRLTVV.

The rearrangement uses TRBV5-6 and TRBJ2-1; the match to TRBD2 covers 8 bases. V was clipped by 3 bases and J by 6 bases; unmatched bases: 11. The V gene's germline CDR1 is SGHDT and CDR2 YYEEEE. The CDR3 has 16 amino acids. DNA for the CDR3: TGTGCCAGCAGCTCCCCGGGACTAGGAACACCCAATGAGCAGTTCTTC. Amino acids: CASSSPGLGTPNEQFF. The full variable domain, rest sourced from reference TRBV5-6 and TRBJ2-1, is DAGVTQSPTHLIKTRGQQVTLRCSPKSGHDTVSWYQQALGQGPQFIFQYYEEEERQRGNFPDRFSGHQFPNYSSELNVNALLLGDSALYLCASSSPGLGTPNEQFFGPGTRLTVL.

This CDR3 reads CASGPKGADYGYTF. The DNA of the CDR3 is TGTGCCAGCGGGCCCAAAGGGGCGGACTATGGCTACACCTTC. The genes are TRBV25-1 and TRBJ1-2, with a possible D match to TRBD1 (5 bases). Trimming took 8 bases from V and 3 from J, leaving 16 bases between them. Germline V CDR1 and CDR2: MGHDK, SYGVNS. The CDR3 totals 14 residues.

This sequence joins TRBV10-2 and TRBJ1-5, with unresolved D. The germline V and J ends were trimmed by 3 bases and 4 bases, with 10 bases remaining between them. CDR1 is WSHSY and CDR2 is SAAADI in the germline V gene. The CDR3 length is 14 residues. Written as DNA, the CDR3 is TGCGCCAGCAGTGATAAGAGTAAAAATCAGCCCCAGCATTTT. The encoded protein is CASSDKSKNQPQHF.

Note on this clone: At the DNA level, this CDR3 is encoded by other sequences in the same sample as well. The CDR3 DNA reads as TGTGCCAGCAGCCGGACTAGCGGGGGGGCGGATACGCAGTATTTT. As protein: CASSRTSGGADTQYF. J is TRBJ2-3 and V is TRBV7-9, with 15 bases aligning to TRBD2. This CDR3 has 15 amino acids. Germline CDR1 is SEHNR and CDR2 is FQNEAQ (reference sequence). The V and J ends lost 5 bases and 6 bases, in that order; junction bases with no gene match: 3. Filled out from reference TRBV7-9 and TRBJ2-3, the complete variable domain reads DTGVSQNPRHKITKRGQNVTFRCDPISEHNRLYWYRQTLGQGPEFLTYFQNEAQLEKSRLLSDRFSAERPKGSFSTLEIQRTEQGDSAMYLCASSRTSGGADTQYFGPGTRLTVL.

The chain combines TRBV9 with TRBJ1-5, with unresolved D. V lost 3 bases and J lost 0, with 4 bases in between. The CDR3 extends over 13 amino acids. CDR1 and CDR2 from the germline V gene are SGDLS and YYNGEE. DNA for the CDR3: TGTGCCAGCAGCGCAAATAGCAATCAGCCCCAGCATTTT. Translated: CASSANSNQPQHF.

CDR3 bases: TGTGCCAGTAGTATAGGTGTTACCTACGAGCAGTACTTC. This codes for CASSIGVTYEQYF. The chain uses TRBV19 and TRBJ2-7; D gene unclear. The CDR3 spans 13 residues. Germline-derived CDR1 and CDR2 are LNHDA and SQIVND (reference sequence). V gave up 1 base and J gave up 2 bases, with 6 bases separating them.

The count of this clone is one. J is TRBJ2-1 and V is TRBV5-4; 9 bases fit TRBD1. CDR3 size: 14 residues. Germline CDR1 and CDR2: SGHNT and YYREEE (reference sequence). The V segment lost 1 base and the J segment 7 bases; nucleotides outside the gene matches: 3. As DNA, the CDR3 is TGTGCCAGCAGCTTGTGGGACAGGGAAAATGAGCAGTTCTTC. It yields the protein CASSLWDRENEQFF.

This sequence joins TRBV6-1 and TRBJ1-6; D not certain. Trimming removed 2 bases from V and 6 bases from J, with 11 bases in between. Germline CDR1 MNHNS, CDR2 SASEGT. This CDR3 has 15 amino acids. The CDR3 reads CASSELTELNSPLHF. The CDR3 DNA is TGTGCCAGCAGTGAACTAACAGAGCTTAATTCACCCCTCCACTTT.

V and J are TRBV2 and TRBJ1-2; 8 bases are shared with TRBD1. Germline V gives CDR1 SNHLY, CDR2 FYNNEI. This CDR3 spans 14 amino acids. J gave up 3 bases and V 5 bases, and 5 bases lay outside the gene matches. CDR3 nucleotide sequence: TGTGCCAGCAGTATCCTGACAGGGGACTATGGCTACACCTTC. As protein: CASSILTGDYGYTF. Together with reference TRBV2 and TRBJ1-2, the CDR3 gives the full variable domain: EPEVTQTPSHQVTQMGQEVILRCVPISNHLYFYWYRQILGQKVEFLVSFYNNEISEKSEIFDDQFSVERPDGSNFTLKIRSTKLEDSAMYFCASSILTGDYGYTFGSGTRLTVV.

The chain recombines TRBV7-3 with TRBJ2-1; D is perhaps TRBD2 (5 bases). V shed 1 base and J shed 7 bases, with 14 bases lying between them. The CDR3 has 15 amino acids. Germline V lookup: CDR1 SGHTA, CDR2 FQGTGA. The CDR3 sequence: CASSLSSLARNEQFF. CDR3 bases: TGTGCCAGCAGCTTAAGTTCCCTAGCTCGGAATGAGCAGTTCTTC.

V and J are TRBV28 and TRBJ1-1; D not certain. The CDR3 is made up of 14 amino acids. The germline V gene encodes CDR1 MDHEN and CDR2 SYDVKM. With 1 base removed from V and 4 bases from J, the gap between germline ends came to 10 bases. The CDR3 region is CASSLLRSSTEAFF. DNA for the CDR3: TGTGCCAGCAGTTTATTGCGGTCGAGCACTGAAGCTTTCTTT.

V is TRBV6-1 and J is TRBJ2-1; D remains unclear. This CDR3 has 12 amino acids. Between the trimmed V and J ends, which lost 4 bases and 8 bases, there was a span of 9 bases. Per the germline V gene, CDR1 is MNHNS and CDR2 is SASEGT. The CDR3 loop is CASSALSDEQFF. The CDR3 DNA follows: TGTGCCAGCAGTGCCCTAAGCGATGAGCAGTTCTTC.

The chain uses TRBV29-1 and TRBJ1-4; 7 bases agree with TRBD1. The trim removed 4 bases at V and 7 bases at J, leaving 3 bases unmatched. The CDR3 is made up of 12 amino acids. The germline V gene encodes CDR1 SQVTM and CDR2 ANQGSEA. In nucleotides, the CDR3 is TGCAGCGTTGGGCAGGGGGTTGAAAAACTGTTTTTT. This encodes CSVGQGVEKLFF.

This clone turned up a few times. The rearrangement uses TRBV30 and TRBJ1-1, with D uncertain. This CDR3 spans 12 amino acids. Germline V gene sequence: CDR1 GTSNPN, CDR2 SVGIG (reference sequence). Trimming left V 1 base short and J 8 bases short, with 11 bases between. The DNA of the CDR3 is TGTGCCTGGAGTGCATCCCCGGGGGAAGCTTTCTTT. Its translation: CAWSASPGEAFF. The whole variable domain, remainder taken from reference TRBV30 and TRBJ1-1, is SQTIHQWPATLVQPVGSPLSLECTVEGTSNPNLYWYRQAAGRGLQLLFYSVGIGQISSEVPQNLSASRPQDRQFILSSKKLLLSDSGFYLCAWSASPGEAFFGQGTRLTVV.

The CDR3 sequence is CASSSGNQPQHF. For the CDR3, the DNA is TGTGCCAGCAGTTCAGGGAACCAGCCCCAGCATTTT. This chain joins TRBV28 and TRBJ1-5; the D gene is possibly TRBD1 (5 bases). Germline lookup yields CDR1 MDHEN and CDR2 SYDVKM. V lost 4 bases, J lost 7 bases, and 8 bases lay in between. The CDR3 has 12 amino acids.

The CDR3 protein is CASSTGAYEQYF. The DNA for the CDR3 is TGTGCCAGCAGCACAGGGGCCTACGAGCAGTACTTC. The chain recombines TRBV6-5 with TRBJ2-7; 7 bases line up with TRBD1. Trimming took 6 bases from V and 2 from J; bases not matched to a gene: 1. The CDR3 is 12 amino acids. CDR1 is MNHEY and CDR2 is SVGAGI in the germline V gene.